The following is a T cell receptor beta chain sequence with its context. In the authors' methods: Scientists estimated how many nucleated cells there were by amplifying reference gene primers. Data came from immunoSEQ multiplex PCR; TCRdb stores just in-frame clones and leaves some out. V and J calls and clone size are as listed in that table; D and trimming were resolved from the DNA. The table includes 150,000 or so clones, 70% to 90% detected once. J lost 4 bases, V lost 5 bases, and 2 bases had no gene match. The CDR3 consists of 12 residues. These data originate in a study of blood T cell repertoires in COVID-19. Looking at the study overall: Sites across the United States, Italy and Spain contributed samples from acute and convalescent COVID-19. PBMCs, B-cell-depleted T cells, or T cells provided the cDNA or gDNA that made up the material.

Sequences were obtained from peripheral blood. This chain joins TRBV12-3 or TRBV12-4 and TRBJ2-7; 7 bases are a match to TRBD1. The sequence was obtained from a man in his fifties or sixties who had recovered from COVID-19. This chain's CDR3 is CASSADRYEQYF. CDR3 bases: TGTGCCAGCAGTGCGGACAGGTACGAGCAGTACTTC.